Following are 3 T cell receptor beta chains from one sample sequenced in a study of blood T cells in healthy people across ages. Next came a second PCR, run for about 7 to 11 cycles, which used a sample-barcoded 5' primer along with a J-beta primer mix. TCRdb used MiXCR to reprocess the 5' RACE reads, holding one entry per CDR3 protein. This sample carries roughly 2 million distinct CDR3 sequences, less than 50% of them seen once, and the ten largest clones take less than 2.5%. The sequenced sample was blood. These receptors all stem from a woman aged 35 to 49 in good health.

V usage is TRBV4-3 and J usage is TRBJ2-1; perhaps TRBD2 as D (5 bases). V dropped 1 base and J dropped 10 bases, with 14 bases sitting between them. This CDR3 comprises 14 residues. The germline gives CDR1 LGHNA, CDR2 YSLEER. This chain's CDR3 is CASSQASPGLEQFF. The CDR3, as DNA: TGCGCCAGCAGCCAAGCGTCACCGGGGTTAGAGCAGTTCTTC.

This clonotype has more than one count but fewer than ten. The chain combines TRBV5-6 with TRBJ2-1; 8 positions agree with TRBD1. The V gene's germline CDR1 is SGHDT and CDR2 YYEEEE. The V and J ends lost 4 bases and 2 bases, in that order; junction bases with no gene match: 8. The CDR3 extends over 16 amino acids. CDR3 in DNA: TGTGCCAGCAGCCGTTTCGACAGGGGACCCTACAATGAGCAGTTCTTC. Protein: CASSRFDRGPYNEQFF.

A few counts support this clonotype. V is TRBV7-9 and J is TRBJ2-7, with D maybe TRBD1 (6 bases). The germline V gene has CDR1 SEHNR and CDR2 FQNEAQ (reference sequence). Trimming removed 5 bases from V and 3 bases from J, with 11 bases in between. CDR3 length equals 13 residues. The CDR3 loop is CASSTPGDYEQYF. Written as DNA, the CDR3 is TGTGCCAGCAGCACACCAGGGGACTACGAGCAGTACTTC.